One and the same sample provided the 16 T cell receptor beta chains below, sequenced in a study of PD-L1 blockade in urothelial cancer. Time point described: pretreatment peripheral blood. The repertoire was sequenced with immunoSEQ multiplex PCR; TCRdb's copy has only in-frame clones and lacks some. Among about 95,000 clones listed, around 87% were seen once. Here the sequenced sample was PBMCs, taken around atezolizumab (anti-PD-L1) treatment. These TCRs come from a man aged 55 to 70 with urothelial cancer.

J is TRBJ1-1 and V is TRBV27, with a weak D call TRBD1 (6 bases). Trimming shortened V by 0 bases and J by 10 bases, and 21 bases separated the two germline ends. Germline values: CDR1 MNHEY, CDR2 SMNVEV (reference sequence). The CDR3 is 16 amino acids. CDR3 amino acids: CASSLSRYREGLLAFF. CDR3 bases: TGTGCCAGCAGTTTATCGAGATACAGGGAAGGTTTGTTAGCTTTCTTT.

The CDR3 is CATWTGDTSTDTQYF. CDR3 nucleotide sequence: TGTGCCACCTGGACAGGAGATACTAGCACAGATACGCAGTATTTT. The chain carries TRBV10-3 and TRBJ2-3; 7 bases match TRBD1. CDR3 length: 15 amino acids. Germline V lookup: CDR1 ENHRY, CDR2 SYGVKD. The V and J ends lost 10 bases and 0 bases, in that order; junction bases with no gene match: 10.

This chain uses TRBV14 with TRBJ2-5; 7 positions agree with TRBD1. CDR3 length: 14 amino acids. V was pared by 4 bases and J by 5 bases, with 7 bases of the junction left unmatched. Looked up from germline, CDR1 is SGHDN and CDR2 is FVKESK. CDR3 DNA sequence: TGTGCCAGCAGCCTGACAGGGCTTCGGGAGACCCAGTACTTC. This encodes CASSLTGLRETQYF.

The genes are TRBV12-5 and TRBJ2-1, with 9 bases identical to TRBD2. This CDR3 is 15 amino acids long. Germline values: CDR1 LGHNT, CDR2 FRNRAP. V was clipped by 3 bases and J by 4 bases; unmatched bases: 4. CDR3: CASGLGTSFYNEQFF. The DNA for the CDR3 is TGTGCTAGTGGTTTAGGGACTAGCTTTTACAATGAGCAGTTCTTC.

The rearrangement links TRBV27 to TRBJ2-7; D is perhaps TRBD2 (5 bases). The CDR3 has 13 amino acids. The germline CDR1 and CDR2 sequences are MNHEY and SMNVEV (reference sequence). Deletions cut 3 bases from V and 1 base from J, with 7 bases between. The CDR3 sequence is CASSFRGSYEQYF. As DNA, the CDR3 is TGTGCCAGCAGTTTTCGAGGGTCCTACGAGCAGTACTTC.

J is TRBJ1-4 and V is TRBV7-9; D might be TRBD1 (5 bases). Germline V gene lookup returns CDR1 SEHNR and CDR2 FQNEAQ (reference sequence). CDR3 length: 14 amino acids. The V end was cut by 1 base, the J end by 13 bases, with 16 bases between. The CDR3 spells CASSLEVQGVGLFF. For the CDR3, the DNA is TGTGCCAGCAGCTTAGAAGTCCAGGGTGTCGGACTGTTTTTT.

CDR3 in DNA: TGTGCCACCAGCCGAGTGGATCCGGGCGAGCAGTACTTC. Protein sequence: CATSRVDPGEQYF. The chain links TRBV15 to TRBJ2-7; D is ambiguous. CDR3 length equals 13 residues. Germline V lookup: CDR1 LNHNV, CDR2 YYDKDF (reference sequence). The V end was cut by 5 bases, the J end by 6 bases, with 14 bases between.

J is TRBJ1-2 and V is TRBV5-1, with unresolved D. The CDR3 length is 13 residues. V shed 0 bases and J shed 4 bases, with 7 bases lying between them. Germline assignment: CDR1 SGHRS and CDR2 YFSETQ. This CDR3 is CASSLDSPYGYTF. The CDR3 DNA is TGCGCCAGCAGCTTGGACAGTCCCTATGGCTACACCTTC.

The sample holds one count of this clone. The chain has TRBV30 and TRBJ1-4; TRBD1 matches 8 bases. J gave up 8 bases and V 7 bases, and 12 bases lay outside the gene matches. This CDR3 is built from 14 residues. Germline V gene data show CDR1 as GTSNPN and CDR2 as SVGIG (reference sequence). CDR3 sequence (DNA): TGTGCCTTAGCTGGGGGGACAGGTGGAGAAAAACTGTTTTTT. Protein sequence: CALAGGTGGEKLFF.

This clone was counted a few times. The chain uses TRBV7-9 and TRBJ2-2; 7 positions match TRBD1. CDR3 length equals 13 residues. CDR1 is SEHNR, CDR2 FQNEAQ, per germline (reference sequence). The V segment lost 3 bases and the J segment 7 bases; nucleotides outside the gene matches: 2. As DNA, the CDR3 is TGTGCCAGCAGCTTCAGACAGGGCGGGGAGCTGTTTTTT. It encodes CASSFRQGGELFF.

There are many counts of this clone. This chain connects TRBV25-1 to TRBJ1-2, with no clear D. The CDR3 length is 15 residues. V was shortened by 1 base and J by 8 bases, with 17 bases between the two germline ends. CDR1 MGHDK and CDR2 SYGVNS come from the germline V gene. DNA of the CDR3: TGTGCCAGCAGTGAATTTGAGACGGACTTTTCGGGCTACACCTTC. This translates into CASSEFETDFSGYTF.

This chain connects TRBV4-1 to TRBJ2-3, with 8 positions matching TRBD1. Losses at the gene ends were 6 bases for V and 4 bases for J; bases not matched to a gene: 15. This CDR3 spans 17 amino acids. Looked up from germline, CDR1 is MGHRA and CDR2 is YSYEKL. Here the CDR3 DNA reads TGCGCCAGCAGTCTACCCCCAGGGGGCTTAATCGCAGATACGCAGTATTTT. Its protein is CASSLPPGGLIADTQYF.

This clone was seen only a few times. The chain has TRBV5-1 and TRBJ2-5; 7 bases match TRBD1. The germline V gene encodes CDR1 SGHRS and CDR2 YFSETQ. J lost 5 bases, V lost 0 bases, and 4 bases had no gene match. The CDR3 is made up of 14 amino acids. DNA for the CDR3: TGCGCCAGCAGCTTGGACAGGGGCGATGAGACCCAGTACTTC. It specifies CASSLDRGDETQYF.

CDR3 sequence: CASRRRGQGEATNEKLFF. The CDR3, as DNA: TGTGCCAGCAGACGCCGGGGACAGGGGGAGGCAACTAATGAAAAACTGTTTTTT. V usage is TRBV27 and J usage is TRBJ1-4; 11 bases are a match to TRBD1. The germline V gene encodes CDR1 MNHEY and CDR2 SMNVEV (reference sequence). The junction had 9 bases not matched to a gene; V was cut back by 6 bases and J by 0 bases. This CDR3 has 18 amino acids.

This clone was detected only a few times. V is TRBV6-6 and J is TRBJ2-7, with 11 bases fitting TRBD2. Germline trimming cut 3 bases from V and 4 bases from J; bases unmatched to any gene: 2. Looked up from germline, CDR1 is MNHNY and CDR2 is SVGAGI (reference sequence). This CDR3 spans 14 amino acids. In nucleotides, the CDR3 is TGTGCCAGCAGTTATTCTAGCGGGGGGTACGAGCAGTACTTC. It encodes CASSYSSGGYEQYF.

The J gene is TRBJ1-2, the V gene TRBV6-1, with TRBD1 as a possible D gene (6 bases). The CDR3 has 15 amino acids. Germline CDR1 reads MNHNS; CDR2 reads SASEGT. V lost 6 bases and J 3 bases, leaving 17 bases between the germline ends. CDR3 sequence: CASREQAGVDYGYTF. CDR3 sequence (DNA): TGTGCCAGCAGAGAGCAGGCAGGGGTTGACTATGGCTACACCTTC.